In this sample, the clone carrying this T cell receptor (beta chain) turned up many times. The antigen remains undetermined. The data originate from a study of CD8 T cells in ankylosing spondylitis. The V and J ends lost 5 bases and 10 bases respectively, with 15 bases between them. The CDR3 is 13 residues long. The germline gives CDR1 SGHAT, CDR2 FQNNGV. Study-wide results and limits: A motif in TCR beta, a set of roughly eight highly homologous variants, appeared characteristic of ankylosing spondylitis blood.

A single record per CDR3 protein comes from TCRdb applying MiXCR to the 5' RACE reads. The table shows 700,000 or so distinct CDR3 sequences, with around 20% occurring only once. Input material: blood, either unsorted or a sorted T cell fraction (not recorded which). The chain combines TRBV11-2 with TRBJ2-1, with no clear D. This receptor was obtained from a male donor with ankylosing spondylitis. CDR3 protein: CASSPDPGREQFF. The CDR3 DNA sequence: TGTGCCAGCAGCCCCGACCCAGGACGGGAGCAGTTCTTC.